Detailed here is one TCR beta chain. Its antigen is not identified. This entry is derived from a study of lymphopenia after photon versus proton radiotherapy. General study findings and limits: Oligoclonal CD8+ Temra expansion after nadir drove photon patients' diversity drop. Under photons, naive T cells and diversity fell while effector/memory populations rose.

Produced via immunoSEQ multiplex PCR; TCRdb's table is partial and in-frame only. The repertoire holds around 150,000 clones, with approximately 86% as singletons. CDR1 and CDR2 (germline): KGHSH, LQKENI. CDR3 length equals 16 residues. V dropped 3 bases and J dropped 1; count of bases not matched to a gene: 4. The clonotype was recovered from a man aged 50-59 years with gastric cancer. The sequences come from peripheral blood, collected from a patient treated with photon-based radiotherapy. The V and J genes are TRBV18 and TRBJ2-3; 10 bases fit TRBD2. Here the CDR3 DNA reads TGTGCCAGCTCACCCTCCCTAGCGGGAGGCACAGATACGCAGTATTTT. Amino acid sequence: CASSPSLAGGTDTQYF.